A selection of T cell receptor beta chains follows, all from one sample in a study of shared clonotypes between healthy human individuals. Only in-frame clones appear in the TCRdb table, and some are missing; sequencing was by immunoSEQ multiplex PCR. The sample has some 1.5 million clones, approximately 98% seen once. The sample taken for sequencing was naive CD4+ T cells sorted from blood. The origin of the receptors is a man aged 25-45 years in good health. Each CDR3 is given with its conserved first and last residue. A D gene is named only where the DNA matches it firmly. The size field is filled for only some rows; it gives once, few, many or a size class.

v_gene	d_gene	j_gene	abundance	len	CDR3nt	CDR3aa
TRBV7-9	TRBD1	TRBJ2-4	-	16	TGTGCCAGCACTAAGACAGGGCAGGGGTCCAAAAACATTCAGTACTTC	CASTKTGQGSKNIQYF
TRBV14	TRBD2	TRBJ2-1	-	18	TGTGCCAGCAGCTCGACAGGAGGACTAGCGGGAGCCTACAATGAGCAGTTCTTC	CASSSTGGLAGAYNEQFF
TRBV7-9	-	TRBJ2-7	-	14	TGTGCCAGCAGCTCAAGGCGACCTTCCTACGAGCAGTACTTC	CASSSRRPSYEQYF
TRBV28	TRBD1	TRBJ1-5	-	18	TGTGCCAGCAGCTTCGGGACAGGGGGCGCGGTTAGCAATCAGCCCCAGCATTTT	CASSFGTGGAVSNQPQHF
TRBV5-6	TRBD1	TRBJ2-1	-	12	TGTGCCAGCAGCTGGGACAGGGAAGAGCAGTTCTTC	CASSWDREEQFF
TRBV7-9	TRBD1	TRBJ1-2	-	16	TGTGCCAGCAGCTTAGTTGCCACAGGGGGTAACTATGGCTACACCTTC	CASSLVATGGNYGYTF
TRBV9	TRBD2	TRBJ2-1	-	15	TGTGCCAGCAGCGTCGGGACTAACTCCTACAATGAGCAGTTCTTC	CASSVGTNSYNEQFF
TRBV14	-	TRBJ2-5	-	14	TGTGCCAGCAGCCGATCGGGGCTCCAAGAGACCCAGTACTTC	CASSRSGLQETQYF
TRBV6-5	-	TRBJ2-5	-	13	TGTGCCAGCAGTAAGGGACCTGGGGAGACCCAGTACTTC	CASSKGPGETQYF
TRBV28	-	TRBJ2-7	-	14	TGTGCCAGCAGCCGGGCCGGGAACTCCTACGAGCAGTACTTC	CASSRAGNSYEQYF
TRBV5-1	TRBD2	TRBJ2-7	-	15	TGCGCCAGCAGCTTGGCCGCGGGAGGGCCTTACGAGCAGTACTTC	CASSLAAGGPYEQYF
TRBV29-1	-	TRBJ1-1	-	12	TGCAGCGTTGAACCTGTGAACACTGAAGCTTTCTTT	CSVEPVNTEAFF
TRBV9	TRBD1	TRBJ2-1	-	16	TGTGCCAGCAGCGTATCGACAGGGGGAACCTACAATGAGCAGTTCTTC	CASSVSTGGTYNEQFF
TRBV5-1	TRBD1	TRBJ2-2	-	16	TGCGCCAGCAGCTTGGTGGGACAGGGTTACACCGGGGAGCTGTTTTTT	CASSLVGQGYTGELFF
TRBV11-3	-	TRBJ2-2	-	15	TGTGCCAGCAGCTTAGGGTCCGTGAACACCGGGGAGCTGTTTTTT	CASSLGSVNTGELFF
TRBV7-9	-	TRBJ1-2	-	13	TGTGCCAGCAGCTTAGGGGGGTCCTATGGCTACACCTTC	CASSLGGSYGYTF
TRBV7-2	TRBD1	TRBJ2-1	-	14	TGTGCCAGCAGCCGGGACAGGGTATACAATGAGCAGTTCTTC	CASSRDRVYNEQFF
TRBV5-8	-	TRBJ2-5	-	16	TGTGCCAGCATCACCTGGGCCAGAACGTACCAAGAGACCCAGTACTTC	CASITWARTYQETQYF
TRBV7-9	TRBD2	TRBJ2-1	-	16	TGTGCCAGCAGTTCCGGACTAGCGGTCCTATACAATGAGCAGTTCTTC	CASSSGLAVLYNEQFF
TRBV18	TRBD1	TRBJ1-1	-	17	TGTGCCAGCTCACCAAGCGCAGGGGGCATAAAGTTGACTGAAGCTTTCTTT	CASSPSAGGIKLTEAFF
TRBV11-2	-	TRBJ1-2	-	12	TGTGCCAGCAGCTTAGACAGTTATGGCTACACCTTC	CASSLDSYGYTF
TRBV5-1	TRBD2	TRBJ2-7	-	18	TGCGCCAGCAGCCCGGTACTAGCGGGAGGACCGAGACAGTACGAGCAGTACTTC	CASSPVLAGGPRQYEQYF
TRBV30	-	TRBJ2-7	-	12	TGTGCCTGGAATGCGGGCTCCTACGAGCAGTACTTC	CAWNAGSYEQYF
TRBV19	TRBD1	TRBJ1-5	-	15	TGTGCCAGTTGGACAGGGGTCAGTGGCAATCAGCCCCAGCATTTT	CASWTGVSGNQPQHF
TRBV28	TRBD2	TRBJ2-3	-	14	TGTGCCAGCAGTCTAGCGGAGCGCACAGATACGCAGTATTTT	CASSLAERTDTQYF
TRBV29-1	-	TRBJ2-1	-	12	TGCAGCGGAAAGGACTCCTACAATGAGCAGTTCTTC	CSGKDSYNEQFF
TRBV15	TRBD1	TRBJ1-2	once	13	TGTGCCACCAGCCGCGACAGGGGCTTGGGCTACACCTTC	CATSRDRGLGYTF
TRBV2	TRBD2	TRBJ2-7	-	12	TGTGCCAGCAGCGGACTAGACTACGAGCAGTACTTC	CASSGLDYEQYF
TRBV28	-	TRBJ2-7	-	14	TGTGCCAGCAGTTTGGCGGGCCTAAACTACGAGCAGTACTTC	CASSLAGLNYEQYF
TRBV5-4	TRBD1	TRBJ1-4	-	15	TGTGCCAGCAGCCGGGGGGGGACAGGGCGTGAAAAACTGTTTTTT	CASSRGGTGREKLFF
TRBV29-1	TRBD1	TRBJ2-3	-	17	TGCAGCGTTGAAGCCTCTATGACAGGGAGCGCCACAGATACGCAGTATTTT	CSVEASMTGSATDTQYF
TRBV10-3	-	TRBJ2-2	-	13	TGTGCCAGCACCGGGGTTGCGGCCGGGGAGCTGTTTTTT	CASTGVAAGELFF
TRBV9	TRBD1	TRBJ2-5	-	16	TGTGCCAGCAGCGACTGGGACAGGAGCAACCAAGAGACCCAGTACTTC	CASSDWDRSNQETQYF
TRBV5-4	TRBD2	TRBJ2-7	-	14	TGTGCCAGCAGCTTCCAAGCGGGAGCCTACGAGCAGTACTTC	CASSFQAGAYEQYF
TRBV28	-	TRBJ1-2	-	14	TGTGCCAGCAGTTCCGGGACATTTGGCTATGGCTACACCTTC	CASSSGTFGYGYTF
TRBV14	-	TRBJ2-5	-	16	TGTGCCAGCAGCCAAGGATTGGTCCGCCTTCGGGAGACCCAGTACTTC	CASSQGLVRLRETQYF
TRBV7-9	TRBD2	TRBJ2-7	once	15	TGTGCCAGCAGCTTAGTGCGGCTAGCGGGAGTCGAGCAGTACTTC	CASSLVRLAGVEQYF
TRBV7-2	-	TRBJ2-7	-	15	TGTGCCAGCAGCCGAGCAATGGGCGAATTCTACGAGCAGTACTTC	CASSRAMGEFYEQYF
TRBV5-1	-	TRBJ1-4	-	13	TGCGCCAGCAGCTTGGGACAGAATGAAAAACTGTTTTTT	CASSLGQNEKLFF
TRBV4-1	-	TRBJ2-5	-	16	TGCGCCAGCAGTCCCCCTAAAGGGCGTCTCCAAGAGACCCAGTACTTC	CASSPPKGRLQETQYF